The 18 T cell receptor beta chains reported below all come from one sample, sequenced in a study of persistence of HIV-infected CD4 T cells. Nonspecific anti-CD3/anti-CD28 bead stimulation represents the broad CD4+ T cell repertoire. Responding CD4+ T cells were sorted by upregulation of both CD40 ligand and CD69. The libraries were made with immunoSEQ version 4 in survey mode. Here immunoSEQ multiplex PCR was the method, and the copy in TCRdb shows in-frame clones only, minus some. The sample records 45,000 or so clones, 75% to 90% being singletons. Their antigens remain unidentified. The material sequenced was CD4+ T cells sorted from PBMCs after 18-hour stimulation, taken from a patient who received antiretroviral therapy. These receptors all stem from an adult woman with HIV who was CMV-seropositive.

This clone was recorded only once. V is TRBV29-1 and J is TRBJ2-1; 9 bases fit TRBD1. CDR1 SQVTM and CDR2 ANQGSEA come from the germline V gene. Trimming cost V 6 bases and J 6 bases; bases outside gene matches: 6. The CDR3 is made up of 13 amino acids. The CDR3 protein is CSVGTGKTNEQFF. CDR3 in DNA: TGCAGCGTCGGGACAGGGAAAACCAATGAGCAGTTCTTC.

This clone was picked up one time. V usage is TRBV25-1 and J usage is TRBJ1-2, with TRBD1 matching over 12 bases. The CDR3 sequence is 14 residues long. V lost 4 bases, J lost 8 bases, and 5 bases stayed unmatched. Per germline, CDR1 MGHDK and CDR2 SYGVNS. The DNA for the CDR3 is TGTGCCAGCAGTGCAGGGACAGGGGGCCTAGGCTACACCTTC. Translation gives CASSAGTGGLGYTF.

This clone was counted between two and nine times. The chain has TRBV3-1 (or the pseudogene TRBV3-2) and TRBJ2-5; a weak D match, TRBD2 (8 bases). Trimming took 5 bases from V and 2 from J, leaving 18 bases between them. This CDR3 region has 16 residues. CDR1 LGHDT and CDR2 YNNKEL come from the germline V gene (reference sequence). The CDR3 reads CASSSREGAVQETQYF. CDR3 DNA sequence: TGTGCCAGCAGCTCTCGGGAGGGGGCCGTGCAAGAGACCCAGTACTTC.

CDR3 loop: CASSIGSRGVAMEQFF. CDR3 DNA: TGTGCCAGTAGTATAGGTTCCAGGGGCGTCGCAATGGAGCAGTTCTTC. The chain combines TRBV19 with TRBJ2-1; weak D call: TRBD1 (6 bases). V dropped 1 base and J dropped 10 bases, with 20 bases sitting between them. Germline lookup yields CDR1 LNHDA and CDR2 SQIVND (reference sequence). This CDR3 comprises 16 residues.

The chain combines TRBV19 with TRBJ2-1; TRBD1 agrees at 7 bases. From germline, CDR1 is LNHDA and CDR2 SQIVND (reference sequence). The CDR3 runs 16 residues. J was trimmed by 3 bases and V by 10 bases; bases with no gene match: 15. CDR3 region: CATGKRTGSLYNEQFF. The CDR3 bases are TGTGCCACCGGAAAACGGACAGGCAGCCTCTACAATGAGCAGTTCTTC.

V usage is TRBV5-4 and J usage is TRBJ1-6; 7 bases match TRBD1. Germline CDR1 is SGHNT and CDR2 is YYREEE (reference sequence). This CDR3 contains 17 residues. Trimming cost V 1 base and J 7 bases; bases outside gene matches: 11. The chain's CDR3 is CASSLFRGGNSNSPLHF. CDR3 DNA sequence: TGTGCCAGCAGCTTGTTCAGAGGGGGCAATTCGAATTCACCCCTCCACTTT.

The chain has TRBV3-1 (or the pseudogene TRBV3-2) and TRBJ2-7; 8 nucleotides line up with TRBD2. J was trimmed by 6 bases and V by 4 bases; bases with no gene match: 14. Germline V gene data show CDR1 as LGHDT and CDR2 as YNNKEL (reference sequence). The CDR3 covers 16 residues. CDR3 coding DNA: TGTGCCAGCAGCCCCTGGGGAGCGGGAGAGAATGGCGAGCAGTACTTC. Translation gives CASSPWGAGENGEQYF.

This rearrangement joins TRBV24-1 to TRBJ2-7; TRBD1 agrees at 9 bases. This CDR3 has 15 amino acids. Germline V gene data show CDR1 as KGHDR and CDR2 as SFDVKD. Unmatched junction bases numbered 7, after V lost 2 bases and J lost 6 bases. The DNA for the CDR3 is TGTGCCACCAGTGATTCCGGGACAGGGCTGGCCGAGCAGTACTTC. It specifies CATSDSGTGLAEQYF.

V is TRBV6-6 and J is TRBJ2-5; no clear D. Germline-derived CDR1 and CDR2 are MNHNY and SVGAGI (reference sequence). CDR3 length equals 14 residues. Trimming took 5 bases from V and 0 from J, leaving 10 bases between them. Written as DNA, the CDR3 is TGTGCCAGCAGTATTCAGTTGTACCAAGAGACCCAGTACTTC. Its translation: CASSIQLYQETQYF.

CDR3 in DNA: TGTGCCAGCTCACCCGGGACCCAGGCCAATCAGCCCCAGCATTTT. Its translation is CASSPGTQANQPQHF. The gene calls are TRBV18 and TRBJ1-5; TRBD1 might be the D (5 bases). Between the trimmed V and J ends, which lost 3 bases and 3 bases, there was a span of 12 bases. CDR3 length: 15 residues. CDR1 is KGHSH, CDR2 LQKENI, per germline.

The chain is built from TRBV12-3 or TRBV12-4 and TRBJ2-5; 8 nucleotides match TRBD1. This CDR3 has 13 amino acids. V shed 7 bases, J shed 3 bases, and the junction held 4 bases outside the gene matches. The CDR3, as DNA: TGTGCCAGCACCAGGACAGGGAAAGAGACCCAGTACTTC. It codes for CASTRTGKETQYF.

V is TRBV6-1 and J is TRBJ1-1, with 7 bases lining up with TRBD1. Germline assignment: CDR1 MNHNS and CDR2 SASEGT. CDR3 length: 15 residues. The junction had 6 bases not matched to a gene; V was cut back by 4 bases and J by 1 base. Written as DNA, the CDR3 is TGTGCCAGCAGTGCTGGACAGGACCGGAACACTGAAGCTTTCTTT. Translating it yields CASSAGQDRNTEAFF.

The rearrangement joins TRBV10-3 to TRBJ2-7; 7 nucleotides agree with TRBD1. Germline V gene sequence: CDR1 ENHRY, CDR2 SYGVKD. The CDR3 spans 15 residues. V shed 0 bases, J shed 6 bases, and the junction held 8 bases outside the gene matches. The CDR3 bases are TGTGCCATCAGTGAGTCGGGCAGGGGGACCCTCGAGCAGTACTTC. It yields the protein CAISESGRGTLEQYF.

This rearrangement joins TRBV19 to TRBJ1-4; tentative D call: TRBD1 (5 bases). This CDR3 region has 17 residues. V gave up 2 bases and J gave up 2 bases, with 15 bases separating them. Germline V gives CDR1 LNHDA, CDR2 SQIVND (reference sequence). This chain's CDR3 is CASSINGPGQTNEKLFF. DNA for the CDR3: TGTGCCAGTAGTATAAATGGTCCGGGGCAGACTAATGAAAAACTGTTTTTT.

Only one count was recorded for this clone. The chain employs TRBV29-1 and TRBJ2-7; tentatively, D is TRBD2 (5 bases). Trimming removed 4 bases at V and 0 bases at J, with 10 bases between. The CDR3 runs 13 residues. In germline, CDR1 is SQVTM, CDR2 ANQGSEA. CDR3 bases: TGCAGCGTTGGGACCCGGGGCTCCTACGAGCAGTACTTC. This gives the protein CSVGTRGSYEQYF.

The chain combines TRBV29-1 with TRBJ1-1; unclear D gene. Germline-derived CDR1 and CDR2 are SQVTM and ANQGSEA. This CDR3 has 13 amino acids. With 7 bases removed from V and 1 base from J, the gap between germline ends came to 13 bases. This chain's CDR3 is CSASQDWNTEAFF. The CDR3 bases are TGCAGCGCGAGCCAGGATTGGAACACTGAAGCTTTCTTT.

The chain uses TRBV7-2 and TRBJ2-5; 8 bases map to TRBD2. There are 14 residues in the CDR3. Trimming cost V 8 bases and J 5 bases; bases outside gene matches: 10. The germline V gene has CDR1 SGHTA and CDR2 FQGNSA. CDR3 amino acids: CASGRGGGWETQYF. The CDR3 DNA sequence: TGTGCCAGCGGACGGGGGGGCGGTTGGGAGACCCAGTACTTC. Filled out from reference TRBV7-2 and TRBJ2-5, the complete variable domain reads GAGVSQSPSNKVTEKGKDVELRCDPISGHTALYWYRQSLGQGLEFLIYFQGNSAPDKSGLPSDRFSAERTGGSVSTLTIQRTQQEDSAVYLCASGRGGGWETQYFGPGTRLLVL.

The rearrangement joins TRBV2 to TRBJ1-5, with 9 bases fitting TRBD1. Trimming removed 6 bases from V and 6 bases from J; junction bases left unmatched: 9. Per germline, CDR1 SNHLY and CDR2 FYNNEI. The CDR3 totals 15 residues. Here the CDR3 reads CASSEGQGRTQPQHF. The CDR3 nucleotides read TGTGCCAGCAGCGAGGGACAGGGTCGGACTCAGCCCCAGCATTTT.